A single sample gave rise to the 14 T cell receptor beta chains below, sequenced in a study of T cells in Graves' hyperthyroidism and ophthalmopathy. RNA transcripts provided the source from which TCR beta CDR3 regions were amplified. A set of HTBI primers served as the primers for a first-round RT-PCR of the TCR CDR3. TCRdb redid the calling of the multiplex PCR reads with MiXCR, one entry per CDR3 protein. The sample holds about 300,000 distinct CDR3 sequences; approximately 26% are singletons and the top ten take about 25%. Material for sequencing was blood. The receptor source for this set is a man aged 40-50 years with Graves' hyperthyroidism that later progressed to Graves' ophthalmopathy.

The chain carries TRBV30 and TRBJ2-5, with no clear D. This CDR3 has 13 amino acids. V lost 1 base, J lost 5 bases, and 11 bases lay in between. Germline V lookup: CDR1 GTSNPN, CDR2 SVGIG (reference sequence). CDR3 region: CAWSGAARETQYF. CDR3 coding DNA: TGTGCCTGGAGTGGGGCAGCCAGGGAGACCCAGTACTTC.

This clonotype has at least ten counts. V usage is TRBV3-1 and J usage is TRBJ2-6, with 7 bases aligning to TRBD2. CDR1 and CDR2 from the germline V gene are LGHDT and YNNKEL (reference sequence). This CDR3 is 17 amino acids long. With 1 base clipped from V and 0 bases from J, the junction kept 3 bases outside the gene matches. CDR3 amino acids: CASSQGGGGSGANVLTF. The CDR3 DNA is TGTGCCAGCAGCCAAGGTGGCGGGGGCTCTGGGGCCAACGTCCTGACTTTC.

This clonotype was seen at least ten times. CDR3 nucleotides: TGTGCCAGCAGTCGTAACAGGGCCACCGGGGAGCTGTTTTTT. Translating gives CASSRNRATGELFF. The chain has TRBV11-1 and TRBJ2-2; weak D call: TRBD1 (6 bases). Germline V lookup: CDR1 SGHAT, CDR2 FQDESV (reference sequence). V was trimmed by 6 bases and J by 4 bases, leaving 12 bases between them. The CDR3 is made up of 14 amino acids.

The V and J genes are TRBV6-1 and TRBJ2-7, with D possibly TRBD2 on 5 matching bases. Trimming left V 7 bases short and J 3 bases short, with 10 bases between. The length of the CDR3 is 12 residues. The V gene's germline CDR1 is MNHNS and CDR2 SASEGT. The CDR3 sequence: CASTTRFYEQYF. CDR3 DNA: TGTGCCAGCACTACTAGATTCTACGAGCAGTACTTC.

This clonotype came up a few times. The chain employs TRBV6-1 and TRBJ2-7, with 10 bases identical to TRBD2. This CDR3 has 15 amino acids. Germline V gives CDR1 MNHNS, CDR2 SASEGT. The V and J ends lost 2 bases and 3 bases, in that order; junction bases with no gene match: 4. Here the CDR3 DNA reads TGTGCCAGCAGTGAAACGGCTAGCGGGAGCTACGAGCAGTACTTC. This gives the protein CASSETASGSYEQYF.

Many counts were recorded for this clonotype. This chain connects TRBV6-5 to TRBJ1-5; no clear D. Germline V gene lookup returns CDR1 MNHEY and CDR2 SVGAGI. The CDR3 loop spans 16 amino acids. Trimming took 3 bases from V and 0 from J, leaving 12 bases between them. The CDR3 region is CASSYSLGYSNQPQHF. The DNA of the CDR3 is TGTGCCAGCAGTTATAGCCTAGGGTATAGCAATCAGCCCCAGCATTTT.

The chain links TRBV12-3 or TRBV12-4 to TRBJ1-1, with 11 nucleotides matching TRBD1. The CDR3 spans 16 residues. V was clipped by 6 bases and J by 2 bases; unmatched bases: 8. CDR3 in amino acids: CASSWGTGGDNTEAFF. In DNA, the CDR3 is TGTGCCAGCAGCTGGGGGACAGGGGGAGACAACACTGAAGCTTTCTTT.

This clonotype was counted at least ten times. The chain uses TRBV28 and TRBJ2-5; 7 bases agree with TRBD2. Germline-derived CDR1 and CDR2 are MDHEN and SYDVKM. The CDR3 runs to 15 residues. With 6 bases clipped from V and 0 bases from J, the junction kept 7 bases outside the gene matches. DNA for the CDR3: TGTGCCAGCAGGACGGCGGGAGCTAACCAAGAGACCCAGTACTTC. The encoded protein is CASRTAGANQETQYF.

The rearrangement links TRBV12-3 or TRBV12-4 to TRBJ1-1; no definite D call. V lost 3 bases and J lost 5, with 10 bases in between. This CDR3 spans 13 amino acids. The CDR3 bases are TGTGCCAGCAGTTTTTACAGAGGGACTGAAGCTTTCTTT. Residues: CASSFYRGTEAFF.

This clonotype came up many times. A single base separates this from a much larger clone, so it may be a read error. This chain joins TRBV4-1 and TRBJ1-1, with a weak D call TRBD1 (5 bases). The CDR3 is 15 amino acids. Looked up from germline, CDR1 is MGHRA and CDR2 is YSYEKL. Trimming removed 0 bases at V and 3 bases at J, with 11 bases between. CDR3 loop: CASSQDRRGDTEAFF. The CDR3 DNA follows: TGCGCCAGCAGCCAAGATCGGAGAGGGGACACTGAAGCTTTCTTT.

This clonotype has a count of ten or more. This sequence joins TRBV6-1 and TRBJ2-7; D is undetermined. Per germline, CDR1 MNHNS and CDR2 SASEGT. This CDR3 comprises 14 residues. The V gene lost 3 bases and the J gene lost 4 bases, with 13 bases spanning the gap. The CDR3 spells CASSDSLAGYEQYF. For the CDR3, the DNA is TGTGCCAGCAGTGACAGTCTCGCCGGGTACGAGCAGTACTTC.

This clonotype showed up many times. The chain links TRBV12-3 or TRBV12-4 to TRBJ1-1; 8 positions agree with TRBD1. This CDR3 is built from 14 residues. Unmatched junction bases numbered 4, after V lost 3 bases and J lost 4 bases. This CDR3 is CASSFRDRLTEAFF. CDR3 DNA: TGTGCCAGCAGTTTCCGGGACAGGCTCACTGAAGCTTTCTTT.

This clonotype was seen ten or more times. The V and J genes are TRBV6-5 and TRBJ2-2, with D possibly matching TRBD1 (5 bases). The CDR3 has 13 residues. V lost 7 bases, J lost 6 bases, and 12 bases lay in between. CDR1 MNHEY and CDR2 SVGAGI come from the germline V gene. In DNA form, the CDR3 reads TGTGCCAGCATTACTCTAGGGGCCGGGGAGCTGTTTTTT. Translation gives CASITLGAGELFF.

The chain employs TRBV6-2 or TRBV6-3 and TRBJ2-7; tentatively, D is TRBD2 (6 bases). V gave up 2 bases and J gave up 7 bases, with 15 bases separating them. This CDR3 is built from 14 residues. Germline V lookup: CDR1 MNHEY, CDR2 SVGEGT. CDR3 in amino acids: CASSYRREASEQYF. DNA of the CDR3: TGTGCCAGCAGTTACCGGCGGGAAGCCTCGGAGCAGTACTTC.